A single TCR beta chain is shown here with its context. What it binds is not known. Trimming removed 10 bases from V and 4 bases from J, with 13 bases in between. The CDR3 has 12 residues. Germline CDR1 reads ENHRY; CDR2 reads SYGVKD. This specimen belongs to a study of response to subunit inactivated influenza vaccine. Study-level points and caveats: Each seasonal influenza vaccination recruits few new T cells, the authors suggested.

TCRdb analysed the RT-PCR reads with MiXCR anew, one entry per CDR3 protein. The data show hundreds of thousands of distinct CDR3 sequences, around 20% seen once. The chain combines TRBV10-3 with TRBJ2-5, with D perhaps matching TRBD1 (6 bases). The TCR was taken from a man in his fifties who received an inactivated influenza vaccine. The sample in question was PBMCs from blood, obtained more than 4 days after vaccination. CDR3: CATSQGSETQYF. As DNA, the CDR3 is TGTGCCACCTCACAGGGTTCAGAGACCCAGTACTTC.